This TCR beta chain was identified in a study of T cells after yellow fever vaccination. This clonotype was detected many times. The CDR3 loop spans 13 amino acids. The J segment lost 2 bases and the V segment lost 6 bases, leaving 1 base of the junction unmatched. Universal primer sites and UMIs were introduced during 5'RACE template-switching synthesis of TCR cDNA. MiXCR, applied by TCRdb to the 5' RACE reads, yields one record per CDR3 protein. The sample carries about 630,000 distinct CDR3 sequences, approximately 13% recorded once. The receptor's source is a man younger than 40 who received the YFV17D yellow fever vaccine. The sample in question was PBMCs, obtained on the day of the yellow fever booster vaccination. J is TRBJ2-7 and V is TRBV12-3 or TRBV12-4; 10 nucleotides agree with TRBD1. CDR3 protein: CASRGTGAYEQYF. For the CDR3, the DNA is TGTGCCAGCAGGGGGACAGGGGCCTACGAGCAGTACTTC.